The clone carrying this TCR beta chain has a single count. Its antigen remains unidentified. The CDR3 runs to 14 residues. Trimming at V came to 4 bases and at J to 6 bases, leaving 10 bases not matched to a gene. CDR1 and CDR2 (germline): SGHRS, YFSETQ. PCR amplification relied on 60 Vbeta primers (plus 13 Jbeta primers). The table came from immunoSEQ multiplex PCR; TCRdb's copy has only in-frame clones and leaves some out. The table lists about 160,000 clones, roughly 79% of them singletons. This sample was included in a study of cytomegalovirus exposure and HLA in healthy donors. The study's findings and limits: TCR beta sequences reportedly predicted the HLA-A and HLA-B alleles of most subjects accurately.

The chain links TRBV5-1 to TRBJ2-7, with 7 bases aligning to TRBD2. This clonotype was sampled from a woman aged 45-65 years in good health and CMV-seronegative. Sequenced input: PBMCs. The CDR3 bases are TGCGCCAGCAGCCCGCTGAGCGGGACGGGCGAGCAGTACTTC. Translating gives CASSPLSGTGEQYF.